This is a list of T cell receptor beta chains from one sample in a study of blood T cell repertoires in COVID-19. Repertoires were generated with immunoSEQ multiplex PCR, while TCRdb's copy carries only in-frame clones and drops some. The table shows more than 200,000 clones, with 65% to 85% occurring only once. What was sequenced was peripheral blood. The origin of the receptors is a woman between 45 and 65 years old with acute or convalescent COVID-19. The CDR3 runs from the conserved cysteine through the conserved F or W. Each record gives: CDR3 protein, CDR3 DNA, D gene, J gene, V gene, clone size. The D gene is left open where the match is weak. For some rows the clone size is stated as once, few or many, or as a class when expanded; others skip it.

CASSWWDRVDSPLHF TGTGCCAGCAGCTGGTGGGACAGGGTTGATTCACCCCTCCACTTT TRBD1 TRBJ1-6 TRBV7-2 NA
CATSEWDSDNEQFF TGTGCCACCAGTGAGTGGGACTCTGACAATGAGCAGTTCTTC NA TRBJ2-1 TRBV24-1 NA
CASSLLHGSFSTDTQYF TGTGCCAGCAGCTTGCTTCACGGGAGTTTTAGCACAGATACGCAGTATTTT NA TRBJ2-3 TRBV5-8 NA
CASSRNPDRTAYEQYF TGCGCCAGCAGCCGAAACCCGGACAGGACAGCCTACGAGCAGTACTTC TRBD1 TRBJ2-7 TRBV5-1 once
CATSRARGVDEQYF TGTGCCACCAGCAGAGCCCGGGGGGTTGACGAGCAGTACTTC TRBD2 TRBJ2-7 TRBV15 NA
CATSAGGSYEQYF TGTGCCACCAGTGCAGGGGGTAGCTACGAGCAGTACTTC TRBD1 TRBJ2-7 TRBV24-1 NA
CASSHATSGISYEQYF TGTGCCAGCAGCCACGCTACTAGCGGGATCTCCTACGAGCAGTACTTC TRBD2 TRBJ2-7 TRBV4-2 NA
CASSHRDNYNEQFF TGTGCCAGCAGCCACCGGGACAACTACAATGAGCAGTTCTTC NA TRBJ2-1 TRBV3-1/TRBV3-2 few
CASGLVWREKAETQYF TGTGCTAGTGGTTTGGTCTGGCGGGAGAAGGCAGAGACCCAGTACTTC TRBD2 TRBJ2-5 TRBV12-5 NA
CASSEQGRSNQPQHF TGCGCCAGCAGCGAACAGGGGAGGAGCAATCAGCCCCAGCATTTT TRBD1 TRBJ1-5 TRBV5-1 NA
CAVGTSGFYNEQFF TGTGCCGTTGGGACTAGCGGGTTCTACAATGAGCAGTTCTTC TRBD2 TRBJ2-1 TRBV19 NA
CASSLLTRGTEAFF TGTGCCAGCAGCCTCCTAACCAGGGGCACTGAAGCTTTCTTT NA TRBJ1-1 TRBV14 NA
CASSYAAEAFF TGTGCCAGCAGCTACGCAGCTGAAGCTTTCTTT NA TRBJ1-1 TRBV3-1/TRBV3-2 NA
CASSISPPSSGGGTDTQYF TGTGCCAGTAGTATTTCGCCCCCCAGCTCCGGAGGGGGCACAGATACGCAGTATTTT NA TRBJ2-3 TRBV19 NA
CASSYSGTSGTDTQYF TGTGCCAGCAGTTACTCTGGGACTAGCGGCACAGATACGCAGTATTTT TRBD2 TRBJ2-3 TRBV6-5 NA
CASSEDIAGDGYAYNEQFF TGTGCCAGCAGTGAAGATATAGCGGGAGACGGATACGCCTACAATGAGCAGTTCTTC TRBD2 TRBJ2-1 TRBV6-1 NA
CASATGPGSNEQYF TGTGCCAGTGCAACGGGCCCAGGGTCGAACGAGCAGTACTTC NA TRBJ2-7 TRBV19 NA
CASSSGGQSEAFF TGTGCCAGCAGCTCTGGGGGACAGTCTGAAGCTTTCTTT TRBD1 TRBJ1-1 TRBV25-1 NA
CASSLGQGREQYF TGTGCCAGCAGCTTAGGCCAGGGTCGGGAGCAGTACTTC NA TRBJ2-7 TRBV11-2 NA
CASSPRRQGQDTQYF TGTGCCAGCTCACCGAGGCGACAGGGACAAGATACGCAGTATTTT TRBD1 TRBJ2-3 TRBV18 NA
CASSPGGSYEQYF TGTGCCAGCAGCCCGGGAGGTTCCTACGAGCAGTACTTC TRBD2 TRBJ2-7 TRBV28 NA
CASSSGTDTQYF TGTGCCAGCAGTTCAGGAACAGATACGCAGTATTTT NA TRBJ2-3 TRBV12-3/TRBV12-4 NA
CASSTEGDLHF TGTGCCAGTAGTACCGAAGGAGACCTCCACTTT NA TRBJ1-6 TRBV19 few
CASSAGAAQPNTEAFF TGCGCCAGCAGTGCAGGGGCCGCTCAACCGAACACTGAAGCTTTCTTT NA TRBJ1-1 TRBV5-1 few
CASSFRTGWNTEAFF TGTGCCAGCTCATTCCGGACAGGGTGGAACACTGAAGCTTTCTTT TRBD1 TRBJ1-1 TRBV18 NA
CASSPDRQNSPLHF TGTGCCAGCAGTCCCGACAGGCAGAATTCACCCCTCCACTTT NA TRBJ1-6 TRBV2 NA
CASSTRQGNYGYTF TGTGCCAGCAGTACCCGACAGGGAAACTATGGCTACACCTTC TRBD1 TRBJ1-2 TRBV27 NA
CASSSLNRGSSYGYTF TGTGCCAGCAGTTCCTTGAACAGGGGGAGCTCCTATGGCTACACCTTC TRBD1 TRBJ1-2 TRBV28 NA
CASSTWGDRGSNEQFF TGTGCCAGTAGTACCTGGGGGGACAGGGGCTCCAATGAGCAGTTCTTC TRBD1 TRBJ2-1 TRBV19 NA
CASSRLGDRAYEQYF TGTGCCAGCAGCCGGTTGGGGGACAGGGCCTACGAGCAGTACTTC TRBD1 TRBJ2-7 TRBV11-2 NA
CASSPLGTEAFF TGTGCCAGCAGTCCCCTCGGGACTGAAGCTTTCTTT NA TRBJ1-1 TRBV28 NA
CASSEGTGRTGELFF TGTGCCAGCAGTGAAGGGACAGGGAGGACCGGGGAGCTGTTTTTT TRBD1 TRBJ2-2 TRBV2 NA
CASSMVGQGANEQYF TGTGCCAGTAGTATGGTTGGACAGGGGGCAAACGAGCAGTACTTC TRBD1 TRBJ2-7 TRBV19 NA
CASSGVTSGKGTGELFF TGTGCCAGCAGTGGCGTGACTAGCGGAAAGGGCACCGGGGAGCTGTTTTTT TRBD2 TRBJ2-2 TRBV6-1 NA
CASSTDRGRDEKLFF TGTGCCAGCAGCACGGACAGGGGGCGAGATGAAAAACTGTTTTTT TRBD1 TRBJ1-4 TRBV5-6 NA
CASTVNYGYTF TGTGCCAGCACGGTAAACTATGGCTACACCTTC NA TRBJ1-2 TRBV2 NA
CASSLETSGHEQFF TGTGCCAGCAGCTTAGAGACTAGCGGCCATGAGCAGTTCTTC TRBD2 TRBJ2-1 TRBV7-2 NA
CASSFGNTEAFF TGTGCCAGCAGCTTCGGGAACACTGAAGCTTTCTTT NA TRBJ1-1 TRBV5-8 NA
CASSQEPPSGSKETQYF TGCGCCAGCAGCCAAGAACCCCCCAGCGGGAGTAAAGAGACCCAGTACTTC TRBD2 TRBJ2-5 TRBV4-1 NA
CASSSLGGPYGYTF TGTGCCAGCAGCTCCCTAGGAGGCCCCTATGGCTACACCTTC NA TRBJ1-2 TRBV9 NA
CASSISGQDVTNTEAFF TGTGCCAGTAGTATTTCGGGACAAGACGTAACGAACACTGAAGCTTTCTTT NA TRBJ1-1 TRBV19 NA
CATRGHGYGYTF TGTGCCACCAGGGGACATGGCTATGGCTACACCTTC NA TRBJ1-2 TRBV24-1 few